A single sample gave rise to the 3 T cell receptor beta chains below, sequenced in a study of blood T cell repertoires in COVID-19 (dated by TCRdb to 2018 to 2020). The library was made by the immunoSEQ multiplex PCR assay. This immuneACCESS table, as held by TCRdb, lists in-frame sequences with V and J called but not all clones. Of the missing ones, under half trace to an unresolved V gene in checked studies; the others have no known cause. The sample yields under 200,000 clones; about 86% were counted once. The top ten constitute over 13% of the sample. The sample was peripheral blood. The origin of the receptors is a man under 40 with active or convalescent COVID-19.

This clone was seen a single time. This chain uses TRBV5-1 with TRBJ1-2; TRBD1 matches 11 bases. V shed 4 bases, J shed 5 bases, and the junction held 7 bases outside the gene matches. Germline CDR1 is SGHRS and CDR2 is YFSETQ. The CDR3 runs to 15 residues. This chain's CDR3 is CASSPTGTGGYGYTF. CDR3 nucleotide sequence: TGCGCCAGCAGCCCGACCGGGACAGGGGGTTATGGCTACACCTTC.

This chain joins TRBV6-5 and TRBJ2-1, with 7 positions matching TRBD1. CDR1 MNHEY and CDR2 SVGAGI come from the germline V gene. V lost 4 bases and J lost 2; bases outside the gene matches: 8. This CDR3 comprises 16 residues. The CDR3 here is CASSFSGQATYNEQFF. The CDR3, as DNA: TGTGCCAGCAGTTTCTCCGGACAGGCCACCTACAATGAGCAGTTCTTC.

J is TRBJ2-3 and V is TRBV5-6, with TRBD2 identical over 7 bases. The V gene end was trimmed by 1 base and the J gene end by 5 bases; junction bases not matched to a gene: 4. Germline-derived CDR1 and CDR2 are SGHDT and YYEEEE. The CDR3 runs to 14 residues. CDR3 in amino acids: CASSLKAGRDTQYF. Written as DNA, the CDR3 is TGTGCCAGCAGCTTGAAAGCGGGGAGAGATACGCAGTATTTT.